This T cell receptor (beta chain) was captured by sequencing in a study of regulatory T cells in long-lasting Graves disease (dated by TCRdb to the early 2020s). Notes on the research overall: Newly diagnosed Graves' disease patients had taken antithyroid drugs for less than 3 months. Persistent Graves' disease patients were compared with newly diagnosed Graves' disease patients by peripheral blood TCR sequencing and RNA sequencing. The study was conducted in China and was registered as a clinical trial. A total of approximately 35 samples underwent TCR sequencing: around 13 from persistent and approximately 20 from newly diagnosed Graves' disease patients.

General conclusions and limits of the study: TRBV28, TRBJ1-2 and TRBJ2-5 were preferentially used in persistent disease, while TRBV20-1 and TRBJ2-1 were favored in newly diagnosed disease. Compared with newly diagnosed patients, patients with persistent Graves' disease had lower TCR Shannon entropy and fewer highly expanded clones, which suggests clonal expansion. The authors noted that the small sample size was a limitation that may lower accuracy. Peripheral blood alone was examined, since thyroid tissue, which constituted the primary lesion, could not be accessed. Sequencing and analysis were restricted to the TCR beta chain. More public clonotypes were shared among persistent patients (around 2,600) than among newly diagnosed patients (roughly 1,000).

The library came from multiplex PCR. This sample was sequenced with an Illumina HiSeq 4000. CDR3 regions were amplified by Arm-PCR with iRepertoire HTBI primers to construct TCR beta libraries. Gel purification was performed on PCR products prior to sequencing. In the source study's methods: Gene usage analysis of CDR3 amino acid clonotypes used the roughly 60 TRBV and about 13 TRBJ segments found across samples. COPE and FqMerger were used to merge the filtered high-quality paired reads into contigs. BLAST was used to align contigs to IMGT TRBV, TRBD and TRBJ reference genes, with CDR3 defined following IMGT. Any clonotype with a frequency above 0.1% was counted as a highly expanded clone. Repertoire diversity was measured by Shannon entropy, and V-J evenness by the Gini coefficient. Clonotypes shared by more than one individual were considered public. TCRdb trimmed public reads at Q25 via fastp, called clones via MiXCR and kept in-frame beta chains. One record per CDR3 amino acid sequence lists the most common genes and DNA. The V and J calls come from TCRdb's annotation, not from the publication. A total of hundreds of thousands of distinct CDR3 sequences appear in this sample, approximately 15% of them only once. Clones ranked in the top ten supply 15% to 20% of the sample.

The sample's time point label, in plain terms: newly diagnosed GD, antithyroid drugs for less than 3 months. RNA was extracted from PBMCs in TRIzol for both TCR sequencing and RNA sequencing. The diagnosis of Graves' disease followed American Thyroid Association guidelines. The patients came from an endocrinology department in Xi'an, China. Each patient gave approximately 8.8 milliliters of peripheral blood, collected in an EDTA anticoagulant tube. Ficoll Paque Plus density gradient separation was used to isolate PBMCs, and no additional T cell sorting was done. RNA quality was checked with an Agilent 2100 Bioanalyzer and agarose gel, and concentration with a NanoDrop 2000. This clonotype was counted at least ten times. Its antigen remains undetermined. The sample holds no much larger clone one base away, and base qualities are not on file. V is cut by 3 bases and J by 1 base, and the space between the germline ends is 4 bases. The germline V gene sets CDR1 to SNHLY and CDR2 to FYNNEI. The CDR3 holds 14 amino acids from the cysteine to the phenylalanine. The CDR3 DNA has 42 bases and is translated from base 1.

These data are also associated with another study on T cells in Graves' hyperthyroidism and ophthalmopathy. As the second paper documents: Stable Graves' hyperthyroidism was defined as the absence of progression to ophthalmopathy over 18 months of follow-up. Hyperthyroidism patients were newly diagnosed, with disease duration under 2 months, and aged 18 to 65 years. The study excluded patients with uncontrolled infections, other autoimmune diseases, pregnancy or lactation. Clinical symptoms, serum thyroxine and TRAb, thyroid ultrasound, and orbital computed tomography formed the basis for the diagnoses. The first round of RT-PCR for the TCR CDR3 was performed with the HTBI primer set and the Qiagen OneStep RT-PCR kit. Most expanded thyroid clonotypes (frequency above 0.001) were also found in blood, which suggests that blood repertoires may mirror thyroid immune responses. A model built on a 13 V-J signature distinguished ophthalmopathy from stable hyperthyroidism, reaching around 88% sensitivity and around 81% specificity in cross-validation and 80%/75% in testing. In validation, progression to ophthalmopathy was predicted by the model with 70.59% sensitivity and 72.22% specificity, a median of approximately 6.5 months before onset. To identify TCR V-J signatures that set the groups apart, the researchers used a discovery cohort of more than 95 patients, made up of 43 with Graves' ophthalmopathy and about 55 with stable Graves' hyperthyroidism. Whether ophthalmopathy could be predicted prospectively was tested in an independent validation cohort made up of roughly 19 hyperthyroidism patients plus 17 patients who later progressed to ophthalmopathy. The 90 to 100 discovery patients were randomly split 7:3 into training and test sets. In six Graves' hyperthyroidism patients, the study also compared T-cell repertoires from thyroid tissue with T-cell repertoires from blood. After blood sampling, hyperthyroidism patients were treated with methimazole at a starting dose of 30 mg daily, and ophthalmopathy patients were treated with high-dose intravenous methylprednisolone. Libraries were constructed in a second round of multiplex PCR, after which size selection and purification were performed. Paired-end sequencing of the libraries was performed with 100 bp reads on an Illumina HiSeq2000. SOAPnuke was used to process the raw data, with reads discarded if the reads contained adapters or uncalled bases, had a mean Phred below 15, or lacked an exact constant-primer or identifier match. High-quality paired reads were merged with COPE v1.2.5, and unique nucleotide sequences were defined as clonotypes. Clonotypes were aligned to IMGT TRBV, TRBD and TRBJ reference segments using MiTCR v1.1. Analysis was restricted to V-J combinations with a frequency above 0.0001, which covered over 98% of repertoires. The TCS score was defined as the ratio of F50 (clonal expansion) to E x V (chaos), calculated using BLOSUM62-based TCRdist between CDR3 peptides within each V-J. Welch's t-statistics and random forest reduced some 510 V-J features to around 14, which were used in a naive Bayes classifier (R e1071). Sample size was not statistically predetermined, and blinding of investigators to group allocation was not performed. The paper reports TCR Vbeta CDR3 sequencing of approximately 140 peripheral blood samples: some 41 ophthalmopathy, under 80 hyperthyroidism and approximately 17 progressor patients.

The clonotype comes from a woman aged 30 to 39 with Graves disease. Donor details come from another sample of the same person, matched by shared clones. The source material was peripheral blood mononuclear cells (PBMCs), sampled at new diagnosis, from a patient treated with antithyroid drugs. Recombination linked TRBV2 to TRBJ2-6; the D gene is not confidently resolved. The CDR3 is CASSDWSGANVLTF. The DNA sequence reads TGTGCCAGCAGTGACTGGTCTGGGGCCAACGTCCTGACTTTC.